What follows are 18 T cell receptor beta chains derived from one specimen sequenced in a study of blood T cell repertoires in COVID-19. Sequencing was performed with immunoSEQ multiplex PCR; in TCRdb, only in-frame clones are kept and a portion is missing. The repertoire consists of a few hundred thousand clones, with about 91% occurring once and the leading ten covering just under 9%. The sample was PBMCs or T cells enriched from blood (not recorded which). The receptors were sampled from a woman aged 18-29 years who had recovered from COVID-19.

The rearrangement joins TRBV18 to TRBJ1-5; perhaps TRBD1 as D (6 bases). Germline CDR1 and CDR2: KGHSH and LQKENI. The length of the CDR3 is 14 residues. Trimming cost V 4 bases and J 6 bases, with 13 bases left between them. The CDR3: CASSLQGKGQPQHF. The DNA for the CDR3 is TGTGCCAGCTCACTACAGGGTAAGGGTCAGCCCCAGCATTTT.

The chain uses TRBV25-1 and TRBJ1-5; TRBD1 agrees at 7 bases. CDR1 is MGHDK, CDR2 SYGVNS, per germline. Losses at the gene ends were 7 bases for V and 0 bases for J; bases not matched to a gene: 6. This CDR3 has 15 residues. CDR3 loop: CASINHRGSNQPQHF. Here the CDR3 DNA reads TGTGCCAGCATTAACCACAGGGGTAGCAATCAGCCCCAGCATTTT. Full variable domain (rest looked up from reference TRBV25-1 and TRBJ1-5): EADIYQTPRYLVIGTGKKITLECSQTMGHDKMYWYQQDPGMELHLIHYSYGVNSTEKGDLSSESTVSRIRTEHFPLTLESARPSHTSQYLCASINHRGSNQPQHFGDGTRLSIL.

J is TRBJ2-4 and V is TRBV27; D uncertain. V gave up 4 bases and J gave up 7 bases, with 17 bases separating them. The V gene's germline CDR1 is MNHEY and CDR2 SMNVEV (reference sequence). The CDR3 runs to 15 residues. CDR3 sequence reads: CASSSPTQPSNIQYF. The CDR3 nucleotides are TGTGCCAGCAGTTCTCCTACTCAACCAAGCAACATTCAGTACTTC.

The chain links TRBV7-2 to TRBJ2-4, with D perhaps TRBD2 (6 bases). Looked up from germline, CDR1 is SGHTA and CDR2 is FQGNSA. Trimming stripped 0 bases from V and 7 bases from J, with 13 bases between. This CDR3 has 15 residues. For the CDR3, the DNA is TGTGCCAGCAGCTTAGCTCGGGAGCCGGGGAACATTCAGTACTTC. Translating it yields CASSLAREPGNIQYF.

The CDR3 DNA sequence: TGTGCCAGTAGTATCCAGGGGGCGCTGAACGAGCAGTACTTC. Protein product: CASSIQGALNEQYF. This rearrangement joins TRBV19 to TRBJ2-7; 8 nucleotides agree with TRBD1. This CDR3 has 14 residues. The junction had 6 bases not matched to a gene; V was cut back by 3 bases and J by 5 bases. In germline, CDR1 is LNHDA, CDR2 SQIVND (reference sequence).

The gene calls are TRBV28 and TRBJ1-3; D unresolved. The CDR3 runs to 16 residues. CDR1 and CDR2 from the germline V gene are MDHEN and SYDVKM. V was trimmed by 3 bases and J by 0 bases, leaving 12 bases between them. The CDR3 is CASSFRTPYSGNTIYF. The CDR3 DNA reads TGTGCCAGCAGTTTCAGGACTCCCTACTCTGGAAACACCATATATTTT.

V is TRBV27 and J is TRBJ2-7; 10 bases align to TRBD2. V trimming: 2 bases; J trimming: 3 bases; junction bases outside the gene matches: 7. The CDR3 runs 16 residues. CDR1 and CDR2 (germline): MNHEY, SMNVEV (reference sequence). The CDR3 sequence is CASSLRLAGDFYEQYF. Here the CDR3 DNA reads TGTGCCAGCAGTTTACGCCTAGCGGGAGATTTCTACGAGCAGTACTTC.

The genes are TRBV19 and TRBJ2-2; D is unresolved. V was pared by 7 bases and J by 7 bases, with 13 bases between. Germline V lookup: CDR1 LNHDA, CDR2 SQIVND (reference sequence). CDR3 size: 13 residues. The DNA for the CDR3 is TGTGCCAGTATGGCAGGTGCGAGCGGGGAGCTGTTTTTT. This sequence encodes CASMAGASGELFF. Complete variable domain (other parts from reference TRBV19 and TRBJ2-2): DGGITQSPKYLFRKEGQNVTLSCEQNLNHDAMYWYRQDPGQGLRLIYYSQIVNDFQKGDIAEGYSVSREKKESFPLTVTSAQKNPTAFYLCASMAGASGELFFGEGSRLTVL.

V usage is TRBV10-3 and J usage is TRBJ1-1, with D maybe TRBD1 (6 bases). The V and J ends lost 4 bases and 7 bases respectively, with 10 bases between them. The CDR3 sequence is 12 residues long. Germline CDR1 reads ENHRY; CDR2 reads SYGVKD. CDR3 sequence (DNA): TGTGCCATCAGTGGACAGGCAGATGAAGCTTTCTTT. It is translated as CAISGQADEAFF.

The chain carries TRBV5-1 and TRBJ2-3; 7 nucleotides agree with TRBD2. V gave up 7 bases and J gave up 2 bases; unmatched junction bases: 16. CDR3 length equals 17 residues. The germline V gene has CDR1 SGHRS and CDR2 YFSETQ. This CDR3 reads CASAAGRASGPTDTQYF. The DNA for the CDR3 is TGCGCCAGCGCCGCCGGTAGGGCTAGCGGCCCCACAGATACGCAGTATTTT. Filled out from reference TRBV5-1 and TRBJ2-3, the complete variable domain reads KAGVTQTPRYLIKTRGQQVTLSCSPISGHRSVSWYQQTPGQGLQFLFEYFSETQRNKGNFPGRFSGRQFSNSRSEMNVSTLELGDSALYLCASAAGRASGPTDTQYFGPGTRLTVL.

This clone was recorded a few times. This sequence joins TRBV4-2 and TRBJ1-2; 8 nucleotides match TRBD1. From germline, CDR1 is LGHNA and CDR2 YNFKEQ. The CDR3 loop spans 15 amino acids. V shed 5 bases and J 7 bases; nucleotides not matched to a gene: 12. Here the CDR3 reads CASSLATGEGFGYTF. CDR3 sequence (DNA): TGTGCCAGCAGCTTAGCGACAGGGGAGGGATTTGGCTACACCTTC.

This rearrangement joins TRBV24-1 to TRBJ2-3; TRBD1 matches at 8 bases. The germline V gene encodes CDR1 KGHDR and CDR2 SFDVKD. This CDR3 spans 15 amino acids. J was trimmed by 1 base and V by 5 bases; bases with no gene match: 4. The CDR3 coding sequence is TGTGCCACCAGTGGACAGGGGTGGGGCACAGATACGCAGTATTTT. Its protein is CATSGQGWGTDTQYF.

The CDR3 protein is CASTLAPGGTNEKLFF. CDR3 sequence (DNA): TGCGCCAGCACCCTGGCCCCTGGCGGCACTAATGAAAAACTGTTTTTT. The gene calls are TRBV5-1 and TRBJ1-4; D gene ambiguous. V was shortened by 6 bases and J by 2 bases, with 17 bases between the two germline ends. The CDR3 runs 16 residues. Germline assignment: CDR1 SGHRS and CDR2 YFSETQ.

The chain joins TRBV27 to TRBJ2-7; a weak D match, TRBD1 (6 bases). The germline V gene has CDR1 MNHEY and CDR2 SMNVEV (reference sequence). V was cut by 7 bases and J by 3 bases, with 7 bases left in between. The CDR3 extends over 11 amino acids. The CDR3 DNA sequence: TGTGCCAGCAAACAGGGCTACGAGCAGTACTTC. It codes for CASKQGYEQYF.

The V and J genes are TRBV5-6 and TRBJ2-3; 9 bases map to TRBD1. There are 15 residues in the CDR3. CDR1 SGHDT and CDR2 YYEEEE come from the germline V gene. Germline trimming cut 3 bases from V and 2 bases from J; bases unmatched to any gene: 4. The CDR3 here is CASSSGQGLTDTQYF. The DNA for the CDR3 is TGTGCCAGCAGCTCGGGACAGGGACTCACAGATACGCAGTATTTT.

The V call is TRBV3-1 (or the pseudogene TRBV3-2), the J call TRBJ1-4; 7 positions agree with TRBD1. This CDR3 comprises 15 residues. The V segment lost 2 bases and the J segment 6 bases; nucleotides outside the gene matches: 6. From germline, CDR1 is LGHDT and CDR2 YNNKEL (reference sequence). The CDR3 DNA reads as TGTGCCAGCAGCCAAACCGGGACAGCGGATGAAAAACTGTTTTTT. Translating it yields CASSQTGTADEKLFF.

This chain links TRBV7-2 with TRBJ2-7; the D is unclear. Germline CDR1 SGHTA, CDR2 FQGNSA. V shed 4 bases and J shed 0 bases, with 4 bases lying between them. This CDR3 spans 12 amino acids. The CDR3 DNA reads TGTGCCAGCAGCTCCCGCTCCTACGAGCAGTACTTC. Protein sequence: CASSSRSYEQYF. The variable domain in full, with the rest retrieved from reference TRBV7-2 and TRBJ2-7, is GAGVSQSPSNKVTEKGKDVELRCDPISGHTALYWYRQSLGQGLEFLIYFQGNSAPDKSGLPSDRFSAERTGGSVSTLTIQRTQQEDSAVYLCASSSRSYEQYFGPGTRLTVT.

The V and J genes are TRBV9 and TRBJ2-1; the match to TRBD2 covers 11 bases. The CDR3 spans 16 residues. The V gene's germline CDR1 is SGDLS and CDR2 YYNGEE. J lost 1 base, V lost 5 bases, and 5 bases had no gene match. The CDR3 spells CASSDLAGGSYNEQFF. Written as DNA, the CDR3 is TGTGCCAGCAGTGATCTAGCGGGAGGATCCTACAATGAGCAGTTCTTC.